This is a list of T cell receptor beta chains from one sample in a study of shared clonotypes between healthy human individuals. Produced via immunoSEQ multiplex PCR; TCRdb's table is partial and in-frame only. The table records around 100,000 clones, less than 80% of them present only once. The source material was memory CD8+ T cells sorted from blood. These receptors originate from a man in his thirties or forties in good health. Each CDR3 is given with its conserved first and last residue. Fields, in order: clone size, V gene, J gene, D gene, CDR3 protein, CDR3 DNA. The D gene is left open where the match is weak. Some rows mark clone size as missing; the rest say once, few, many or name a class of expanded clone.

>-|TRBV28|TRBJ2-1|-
CASSQIAGLFSYNEQFF
TGTGCCAGCAGCCAGATCGCGGGACTGTTCTCCTACAATGAGCAGTTCTTC
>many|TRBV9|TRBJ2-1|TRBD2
CASSPGLAEGNEQFF
TGTGCCAGCAGCCCCGGACTAGCGGAAGGGAATGAGCAGTTCTTC
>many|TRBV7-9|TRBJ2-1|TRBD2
CASSSKLAGRNNEQFF
TGTGCCAGCAGCTCAAAACTAGCGGGAAGGAACAATGAGCAGTTCTTC
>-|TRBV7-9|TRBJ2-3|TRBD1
CASSSTGVRTDTQYF
TGTGCCAGCAGCTCTACAGGGGTGCGCACAGATACGCAGTATTTT
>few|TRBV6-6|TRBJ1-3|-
CASSPDRFGGNTIYF
TGTGCCAGCAGTCCCGACAGGTTCGGTGGAAACACCATATATTTT
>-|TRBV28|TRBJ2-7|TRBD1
CASSLTGAAYEQYF
TGTGCCAGCAGCCTGACAGGGGCAGCCTACGAGCAGTACTTC
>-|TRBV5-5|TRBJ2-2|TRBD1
CASWTGVTTAGELFF
TGTGCCAGCTGGACAGGGGTTACCACCGCCGGGGAGCTGTTTTTT
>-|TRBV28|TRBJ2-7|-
CASSSGHLYEQYF
TGTGCCAGCAGCTCGGGTCATCTCTACGAGCAGTACTTC
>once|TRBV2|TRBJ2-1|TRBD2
CASSGASGIRLYNEQFF
TGTGCCAGCAGTGGGGCTAGCGGGATTAGGCTTTACAATGAGCAGTTCTTC
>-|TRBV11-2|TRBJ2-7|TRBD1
CASSQRTGGSYEQYF
TGTGCCAGCAGCCAACGGACAGGGGGCTCCTACGAGCAGTACTTC
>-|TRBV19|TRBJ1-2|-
CASSTSIRGFYGYTF
TGTGCCAGTAGTACTTCCATCAGGGGCTTCTATGGCTACACCTTC
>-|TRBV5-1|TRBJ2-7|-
CASSWGTGTYEQYF
TGCGCCAGCAGCTGGGGGACTGGGACCTACGAGCAGTACTTC
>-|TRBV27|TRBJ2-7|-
CASSIMQGYVTYEQYF
TGTGCCAGCAGCATAATGCAGGGGTATGTGACCTACGAGCAGTACTTC
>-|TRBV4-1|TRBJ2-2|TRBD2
CASSHILAGGPAGELFF
TGCGCCAGCAGCCATATACTAGCGGGAGGGCCGGCCGGGGAGCTGTTTTTT
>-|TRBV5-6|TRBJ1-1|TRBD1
CASSLGTGSAFF
TGTGCCAGCAGCTTGGGGACAGGGAGTGCTTTCTTT
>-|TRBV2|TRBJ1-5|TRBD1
CASSSGTGLRQPQHF
TGTGCCAGCAGTTCCGGGACAGGGCTTCGTCAGCCCCAGCATTTT
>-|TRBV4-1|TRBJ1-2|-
CASSQDRVWENYGYTF
TGCGCCAGCAGCCAAGACAGGGTTTGGGAGAACTATGGCTACACCTTC
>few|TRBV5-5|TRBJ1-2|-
CASSPGGANYGYTF
TGTGCCAGCAGCCCGGGGGGAGCTAACTATGGCTACACCTTC
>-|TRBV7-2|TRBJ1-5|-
CASSLVARDNQPQHF
TGTGCCAGCAGCTTAGTGGCCAGGGATAATCAGCCCCAGCATTTT
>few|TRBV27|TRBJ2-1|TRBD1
CASSRQGSYNEQFF
TGTGCCAGCAGCAGACAGGGGTCCTACAATGAGCAGTTCTTC
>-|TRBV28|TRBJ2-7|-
CASSLYLTGVAFSYEQYF
TGTGCCAGCAGTTTATACCTAACGGGAGTAGCCTTCTCCTACGAGCAGTACTTC
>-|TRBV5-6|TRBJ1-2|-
CASSLEAEGYTF
TGTGCCAGCAGCTTGGAGGCAGAAGGCTACACCTTC
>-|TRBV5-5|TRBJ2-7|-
CASSRSGGQTYEQYF
TGTGCCAGCAGCCGCTCGGGGGGACAAACTTACGAGCAGTACTTC
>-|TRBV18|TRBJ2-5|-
CASSPRVQETQYF
TGTGCCAGCTCACCGCGGGTCCAAGAGACCCAGTACTTC
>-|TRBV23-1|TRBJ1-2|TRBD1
CASSQSILLGQANYGYTF
TGCGCCAGCAGTCAATCTATCCTACTGGGACAGGCTAACTATGGCTACACCTTC
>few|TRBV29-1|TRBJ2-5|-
CSVIPTDAGEGTQYF
TGCAGCGTTATTCCAACAGACGCAGGGGAAGGGACCCAGTACTTC
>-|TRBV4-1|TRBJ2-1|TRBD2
CASSQKGLARPYNEQFF
TGCGCCAGCAGCCAAAAAGGACTAGCGCGCCCCTACAATGAGCAGTTCTTC
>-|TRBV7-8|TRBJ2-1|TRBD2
CASSLYLAGNNEQFF
TGTGCCAGCAGCTTATACTTAGCGGGTAACAATGAGCAGTTCTTC
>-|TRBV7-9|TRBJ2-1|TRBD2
CASSATGLAGDEQFF
TGTGCCAGCAGCGCAACGGGACTAGCGGGAGATGAGCAGTTCTTC
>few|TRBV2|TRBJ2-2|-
CASQLTGSISPGELFF
TGTGCCAGCCAGCTGACTGGGAGCATTAGTCCCGGGGAGCTGTTTTTT
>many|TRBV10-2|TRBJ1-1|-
CAPRARTFF
TGCGCCCCGAGAGCACGAACTTTCTTT
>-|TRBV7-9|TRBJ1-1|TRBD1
CASSGEDRATEAFF
TGTGCCAGCAGCGGAGAGGACAGGGCCACTGAAGCTTTCTTT
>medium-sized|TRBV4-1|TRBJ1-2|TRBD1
CASSRLPGTGDTFYGYTF
TGCGCCAGCAGCCGACTGCCCGGGACAGGGGATACTTTTTATGGCTACACCTTC